This T cell receptor (beta chain) was captured in a study of long-term antiretroviral therapy in people with HIV (dated by TCRdb to between 2020 and 2023). A note on the overall study: The earliest samples were collected approximately a decade before the 2015 WHO recommendation for immediate ART, a period when ART was typically delayed until CD4 counts fell. A retrospective serial study tested whether changes in peripheral blood TRB repertoire composition and diversity were associated with ART initiation and durable HIV suppression. From 25 to 30 adults with confirmed HIV infection, the cohort provided 192 cryopreserved PBMC samples, gathered serially across a mean of around 6 years (range 1-12). About 35% of the 30 participants with HIV were female. Test extractions of a monoclonal T-cell line alongside approximately 34 polyclonal samples showed no cross-contamination during QIAcube processing.

Study-wide conclusions, independent of this receptor: Owing to limited PBMC availability, only the TCR beta chain was sequenced, without alpha chain pairing. CDR3 length ranges in HIV repertoires were narrower than in controls, and network structure suggested an antigen-experienced repertoire with only a slight naive shift after ART. The samples span the years 2004 to 2017, and the ART regimens used may be less effective than current regimens. Because cell numbers in pre-ART samples were limited, unsorted PBMC were profiled instead of sorted CD4+ and CD8+ T cells. Starting ART was linked to a significant rise in TRB diversity, yet even with long-term ART the diversity remained significantly lower than in transplant donor controls. No data were available on ART adherence, viral resistance or therapy changes, limiting inferences about post-ART repertoire changes. At every time point, the repertoire was dominated by expanded TRB clones first identified before ART initiation, although this dominance fluctuated and, in many PLHIV, declined after ART.

Participants were included only if at least one PBMC sample before ART initiation and at least two post-ART samples were available. Every participant with HIV received treatment in the United States of America. Cryopreserved samples of roughly 0.85-11 million PBMC were thawed and washed before DNA extraction. At the time of the earliest PBMC sample, participants with HIV were aged between about 20 and 54 years. Per participant, PBMC samples came from 1-4 timepoints prior to ART initiation and 2-8 timepoints following ART initiation, for a median of 7 samples. For every participant, serial HIV viral load, CD4+ T-cell count, ART history and demographic data were obtained. A Qiagen kit on a QIAcube was used to extract genomic DNA from unsorted PBMC, with samples processed in batches of 12. The immunoSEQ hsTCRB v3.0 assay was used at survey level resolution for TRB variable region sequencing. TRB sequencing targeted a depth of 40,000-50,000 T-cell genomes per sample. Pooled TRB libraries were sequenced on an Illumina MiSeq with a v3 150-cycle kit. Regarding the original processing steps: Analysis of repertoires was carried out in R inside a reproducible Nextflow workflow spanning QC, data transformation and analysis. Custom analyses were implemented in LymphoSeq2, an R package for AIRR-Seq data exploration. A few samples that yielded fewer than 5000 total TRB sequences were excluded, so that approximately 200 HIV repertoires were analyzed. Among the 170 to 200 retained HIV repertoires, some 60 were collected before ART initiation and some 130 were collected after ART initiation. Each repertoire was downsampled to 5000 TRB nucleotide sequences, and summary statistics were averaged across 100 downsampling iterations. The analysis kept only TRB sequences whose CDR3 regions were at least seven amino acids long. Diversity was assessed using a clonality score derived from Shannon entropy and using the Gini coefficient. In the repertoire networks, any two of the top 5000 CDR3 amino acid sequences were connected whenever the two sequences differed by an edit distance of one. For TRB CDR3 amino acid sequences, antigen specificity groups and MHC restriction were predicted with GLIPH2. To flag known associations with CMV, EBV, HIV or tissue antigens, CDR3 amino acid sequences were compared against VDJdb and McPAS-TCR. Pre-ART, post-ART and control groups were compared with Wilcoxon signed-rank tests and Holm-Bonferroni correction. TCRdb's version of the immuneACCESS table is confined to in-frame rearrangements and falls short of the full clone set. An unresolved V gene accounts for under half of the shortfall where checked; the remainder is of unknown origin. Clone size and the V and J calls come from that table; the DNA yielded D and trimming. The sample yields tens of thousands of clones; 76% were counted once. Roughly 10% of the sample goes to the ten largest clones.

V sheds 5 bases and J sheds 1 base, leaving 11 bases between their ends. CDR1 and CDR2 are read off the germline V gene as SGHVS and FNYEAQ. The cysteine opens and the phenylalanine closes a CDR3 of 14 amino acids. Solely the CDR3 DNA is kept, with 42 bases framed from the first base. Worth noting for this clone: Its antigen has not been determined. No base-level quality is on record; no much larger clone is a single base apart.

This receptor was identified in a woman aged 40 to 50 with HIV. Recombination joined TRBV7-6 with TRBJ2-5, with no confidently assigned D gene. Sequenced here: unsorted PBMCs, sampled 1.1 years before starting antiretroviral therapy. The CDR3 region has the sequence CASSAWAGQETQYF. The DNA is TGTGCCAGCAGCGCGTGGGCAGGCCAAGAGACCCAGTACTTC. Joined to the reference TRBV7-6 and TRBJ2-5 proteins, this CDR3 gives the full variable domain: GAGVSQSPRYKVTKRGQDVALRCDPISGHVSLYWYRQALGQGPEFLTYFNYEAQQDKSGLPNDRFSAERPEGSISTLTIQRTEQRDSAMYRCASSAWAGQETQYFGPGTRLLVL.